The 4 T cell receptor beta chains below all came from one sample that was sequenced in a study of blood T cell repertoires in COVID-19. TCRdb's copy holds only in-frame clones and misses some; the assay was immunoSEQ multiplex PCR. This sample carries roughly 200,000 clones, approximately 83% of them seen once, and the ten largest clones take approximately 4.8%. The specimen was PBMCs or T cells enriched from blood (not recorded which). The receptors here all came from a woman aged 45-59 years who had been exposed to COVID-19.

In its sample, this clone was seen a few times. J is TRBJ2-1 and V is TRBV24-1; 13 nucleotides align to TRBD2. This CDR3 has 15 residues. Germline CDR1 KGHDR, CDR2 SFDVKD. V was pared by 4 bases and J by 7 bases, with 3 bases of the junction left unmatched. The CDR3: CATSEGLAGNNEQFF. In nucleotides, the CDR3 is TGTGCCACCAGTGAGGGACTAGCGGGGAATAATGAGCAGTTCTTC.

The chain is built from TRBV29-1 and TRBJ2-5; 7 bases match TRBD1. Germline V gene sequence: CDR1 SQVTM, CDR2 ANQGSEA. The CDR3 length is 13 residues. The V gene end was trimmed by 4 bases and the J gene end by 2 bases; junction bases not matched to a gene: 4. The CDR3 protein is CSVAPGQQETQYF. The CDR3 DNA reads TGCAGCGTTGCCCCGGGACAGCAAGAGACCCAGTACTTC. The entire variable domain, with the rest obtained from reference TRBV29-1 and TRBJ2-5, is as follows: SAVISQKPSRDICQRGTSLTIQCQVDSQVTMMFWYRQQPGQSLTLIATANQGSEATYESGFVIDKFPISRPNLTFSTLTVSNMSPEDSSIYLCSVAPGQQETQYFGPGTRLLVL.

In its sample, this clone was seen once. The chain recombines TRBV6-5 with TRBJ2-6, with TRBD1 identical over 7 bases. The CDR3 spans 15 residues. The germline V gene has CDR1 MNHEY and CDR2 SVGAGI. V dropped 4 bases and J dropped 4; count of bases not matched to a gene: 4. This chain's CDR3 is CASSFDREGANVLTF. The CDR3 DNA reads TGTGCCAGCAGTTTTGACAGGGAAGGGGCCAACGTCCTGACTTTC.

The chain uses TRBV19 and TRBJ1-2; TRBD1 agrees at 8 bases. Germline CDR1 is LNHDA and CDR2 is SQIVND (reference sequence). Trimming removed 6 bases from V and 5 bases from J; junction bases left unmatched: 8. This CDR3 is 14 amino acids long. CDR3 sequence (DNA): TGTGCCAGTAGGACAGGGGATGGGTTATATGGCTACACCTTC. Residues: CASRTGDGLYGYTF.